Below are 17 T cell receptor beta chains sequenced from a single sample in a study of blood T cell repertoires in COVID-19. This table comes from immunoSEQ multiplex PCR, and its TCRdb copy is limited to in-frame clones, with some not included. The table shows fewer than 500,000 clones, with approximately 86% occurring only once. Sequencing was performed on PBMCs or T cells enriched from blood (not recorded which). The receptors come from a woman aged 18-29 years who had recovered from COVID-19.

This sequence joins TRBV29-1 and TRBJ2-2; D might be TRBD2 (6 bases). V shed 6 bases and J shed 6 bases, with 14 bases lying between them. Germline assignment: CDR1 SQVTM and CDR2 ANQGSEA. The length of the CDR3 is 13 residues. The CDR3 DNA sequence: TGCAGCGTAACCCGGGGAGGTGCCGGGGAGCTGTTTTTT. This encodes CSVTRGGAGELFF.

This chain links TRBV30 with TRBJ2-2; no clear D gene. V lost 0 bases to trimming and J lost 2 bases, with 7 bases between them. CDR3 size: 14 residues. Germline assignment: CDR1 GTSNPN and CDR2 SVGIG (reference sequence). In DNA form, the CDR3 reads TGTGCCTGGAGTGTAATAGATAACACCGGGGAGCTGTTTTTT. Protein sequence: CAWSVIDNTGELFF.

This chain connects TRBV27 to TRBJ1-2; 8 bases match TRBD1. The CDR3 is made up of 16 amino acids. With 4 bases clipped from V and 2 bases from J, the junction kept 9 bases outside the gene matches. CDR1 is MNHEY, CDR2 SMNVEV, per germline (reference sequence). This chain's CDR3 is CASSSLQGDRNYGYTF. DNA for the CDR3: TGTGCCAGCAGTTCCTTACAGGGGGATCGCAACTATGGCTACACCTTC.

This clone appeared once. This chain joins TRBV4-2 and TRBJ1-5; the D gene is possibly TRBD1 (6 bases). Trimming took off 0 bases at V and 3 bases at J, with 9 bases between the two ends. CDR3 length equals 15 residues. Germline V gene lookup returns CDR1 LGHNA and CDR2 YNFKEQ. In DNA form, the CDR3 reads TGTGCCAGCAGCCAAGATTGGACAGACAATCAGCCCCAGCATTTT. It is translated as CASSQDWTDNQPQHF.

The V and J genes are TRBV21-1 and TRBJ2-3; the table's D call, TRBD2, has no DNA check behind it. TRBV21-1 is a pseudogene. CDR3 length: 16 amino acids. The CDR3, as DNA: TGTGCCAGCAGGGCACTAGCGGGGGACCTCAGGGATACGCAGTATTTT. Protein product: CASRALAGDLRDTQYF.

This chain joins TRBV12-2 and TRBJ1-2. TRBV12-2 is designated a pseudogene. This CDR3 spans 14 amino acids. The CDR3 DNA follows: TGTGCAAGTCGCTTAGGATCGGGGTCGACGGGCTACACCTTC. Its protein product is CASRLGSGSTGYTF.

The chain has TRBV2 and TRBJ2-5; 8 bases map to TRBD1. CDR1 and CDR2 from the germline V gene are SNHLY and FYNNEI. V gave up 2 bases and J gave up 3 bases; unmatched junction bases: 5. This CDR3 has 15 amino acids. The CDR3 DNA reads TGTGCCAGCAGTGAATCTGGGACAGGAGAAGAGACCCAGTACTTC. It is translated as CASSESGTGEETQYF.

The rearrangement joins TRBV11-3 to TRBJ2-3; 9 bases are a match to TRBD2. CDR3 length: 19 residues. The germline V gene has CDR1 SGHNT and CDR2 YENEEA. With 3 bases clipped from V and 2 bases from J, the junction kept 15 bases outside the gene matches. CDR3 coding DNA: TGTGCCAGCAGCTTGGGCGAAGTTGGGACTAGCTTATACACAGATACGCAGTATTTT. Amino acid sequence: CASSLGEVGTSLYTDTQYF.

The chain combines TRBV5-8 with TRBJ2-1, with 12 nucleotides matching TRBD1. The CDR3 spans 18 residues. Losses at the gene ends were 5 bases for V and 0 bases for J; bases not matched to a gene: 9. Germline CDR1 and CDR2: SGHTS and YDEGEE. As DNA, the CDR3 is TGTGCCAGCAGTCAGGGACAGGGGGCTTGGAGCTCCTACAATGAGCAGTTCTTC. Translation: CASSQGQGAWSSYNEQFF. Supplemented by reference TRBV5-8 and TRBJ2-1, the full variable domain reads EAGVTQSPTHLIKTRGQQATLRCSPISGHTSVYWYQQALGLGLQFLLWYDEGEERNRGNFPPRFSGRQFPNYSSELNVNALELEDSALYLCASSQGQGAWSSYNEQFFGPGTRLTVL.

This rearrangement joins TRBV11-2 to TRBJ1-4; no clear D. Per the germline V gene, CDR1 is SGHAT and CDR2 is FQNNGV. Trimming removed 6 bases at V and 11 bases at J, with 16 bases between. The CDR3 is made up of 13 amino acids. The CDR3 DNA sequence: TGTGCCAGCAGGGCGCAAGCCGGGGAGAAACTGTTTTTT. Its protein is CASRAQAGEKLFF.

In DNA, the CDR3 is TGTGCCATCCTATCGGCCGGGGGGGCCAATTCACCCCTCCACTTT. Translation gives CAILSAGGANSPLHF. The J gene is TRBJ1-6, the V gene TRBV6-5, with D maybe TRBD1 (6 bases). The CDR3 runs to 15 residues. V was cut by 10 bases and J by 7 bases, with 20 bases left in between. Germline assignment: CDR1 MNHEY and CDR2 SVGAGI.

The rearrangement links TRBV6-4 to TRBJ2-1; 12 nucleotides match TRBD1. The CDR3 has 15 residues. With V trimmed by 1 base and J by 9 bases, 4 bases remained unmatched. Germline V gives CDR1 MRHNA, CDR2 SNTAGT. This chain's CDR3 is CASSDWGQGAGEQFF. The CDR3 DNA sequence: TGTGCCAGCAGTGACTGGGGACAGGGGGCCGGTGAGCAGTTCTTC.

The gene calls are TRBV19 and TRBJ2-7; 7 bases match TRBD1. V dropped 5 bases and J dropped 2; count of bases not matched to a gene: 6. Germline-derived CDR1 and CDR2 are LNHDA and SQIVND (reference sequence). The CDR3 consists of 14 residues. The DNA of the CDR3 is TGTGCCAGTAGTTTGAGACAGGGTCCCTACGAGCAGTACTTC. It yields the protein CASSLRQGPYEQYF.

The chain couples TRBV7-2 to TRBJ1-3; D uncertain. Germline V gene data show CDR1 as SGHTA and CDR2 as FQGNSA. The CDR3 is 15 residues long. The V gene lost 2 bases and the J gene lost 1 base, with 9 bases spanning the gap. The CDR3 nucleotides are TGTGCCAGCAGCTTATCTGGCAGGTCTGGAAACACCATATATTTT. This encodes CASSLSGRSGNTIYF.

V is TRBV5-6 and J is TRBJ1-5; tentative D call: TRBD1 (6 bases). Germline CDR1 is SGHDT and CDR2 is YYEEEE. Trimming cost V 0 bases and J 4 bases, with 11 bases left between them. This CDR3 is built from 15 residues. As DNA, the CDR3 is TGTGCCAGCAGCTTGGCCACAGGGTTAAATCAGCCCCAGCATTTT. Translating it yields CASSLATGLNQPQHF. Looking up the rest from reference TRBV5-6 and TRBJ1-5 gives the full variable domain: DAGVTQSPTHLIKTRGQQVTLRCSPKSGHDTVSWYQQALGQGPQFIFQYYEEEERQRGNFPDRFSGHQFPNYSSELNVNALLLGDSALYLCASSLATGLNQPQHFGDGTRLSIL.

This chain joins TRBV18 and TRBJ1-1, with D hard to call. The length of the CDR3 is 14 residues. Trimming removed 4 bases from V and 4 bases from J, with 13 bases in between. The V gene's germline CDR1 is KGHSH and CDR2 LQKENI. CDR3 residues: CASSQREGFTEAFF. CDR3 nucleotides: TGTGCCAGCTCACAACGAGAGGGTTTCACTGAAGCTTTCTTT.

The chain joins TRBV3-1 (or the pseudogene TRBV3-2) to TRBJ2-5; 8 nucleotides line up with TRBD2. Germline V gene sequence: CDR1 LGHDT, CDR2 YNNKEL (reference sequence). This CDR3 has 14 amino acids. V lost 2 bases, J lost 5 bases, and 4 bases stayed unmatched. The CDR3: CASSQFTSGETQYF. Here the CDR3 DNA reads TGTGCCAGCAGCCAATTTACTAGCGGTGAGACCCAGTACTTC.